This note documents a single T cell receptor beta chain sequence. The time point here: after neoadjuvant nivolumab, at surgical resection. Trimming took 5 bases from V and 4 from J, leaving 24 bases between them. CDR1 is MNHEY, CDR2 SMNVEV, per germline (reference sequence). There are 18 residues in the CDR3. Sequencing was performed with immunoSEQ multiplex PCR; in TCRdb, only in-frame clones are kept and a portion is missing. Of 13,000 to 15,000 clones in the sample, 70% to 75% are singletons; the top ten hold 2.4%. The data originate from a study of neoadjuvant anti-PD-1 for oral cavity cancer. The chain employs TRBV27 and TRBJ2-1; weak D call: TRBD1 (6 bases). Sequences were derived from PBMCs, sampled after nivolumab (anti-PD-1) treatment. The clonotype originates from a person aged 40-85 years with oral cavity squamous cell carcinoma. The CDR3 is CASSPFYTGTETYNEQFF. The CDR3 region has the DNA TGTGCCAGCAGTCCTTTCTATACAGGGACGGAAACATACAATGAGCAGTTCTTC.